The entry below gives a single T cell receptor (beta chain) sequence along with its context. This entry belongs to a study of blood T cell repertoires in COVID-19. Using immunoSEQ multiplex PCR, the repertoire was profiled, and TCRdb retains in-frame clones only, with some absent. This sample has under 85,000 clones, with approximately 80% found just once. Source material: peripheral blood. This receptor was obtained from a man in his 60s with active or convalescent COVID-19.

CDR3 sequence: CASLAWRLSGNTIYF. The DNA of the CDR3 is TGTGCCAGCTTGGCTTGGCGGCTCTCTGGAAACACCATATATTTT. The J gene is TRBJ1-3, the V gene TRBV28, with unresolved D. CDR1 and CDR2 from the germline V gene are MDHEN and SYDVKM. Trimming shortened V by 8 bases and J by 0 bases, and 14 bases separated the two germline ends. The CDR3 contains 15 residues.